One sample yielded the 11 T cell receptor beta chains listed below, sequenced in a study of T cells after posttransplantation cyclophosphamide. The method was immunoSEQ multiplex PCR; TCRdb's version includes in-frame clones alone and lacks a portion of them. The sample has roughly 45,000 clones, none seen only once. The sequenced material came from PBMCs. Every receptor here comes from a man aged 40-50 years in good health, CMV-negative, and a related stem cell transplant donor.

This clone came up many times. V and J are TRBV7-9 and TRBJ2-5; 12 bases match TRBD1. Per the germline V gene, CDR1 is SEHNR and CDR2 is FQNEAQ (reference sequence). The length of the CDR3 is 15 residues. J was trimmed by 5 bases and V by 6 bases; bases with no gene match: 7. This chain's CDR3 is CASSLGTGGHETQYF. The CDR3 nucleotides are TGTGCCAGCAGTCTAGGGACAGGGGGCCATGAGACCCAGTACTTC.

This clone has ten or more counts. The chain combines TRBV19 with TRBJ1-5, with TRBD1 identical over 8 bases. This CDR3 contains 15 residues. V shed 2 bases and J 7 bases; nucleotides not matched to a gene: 7. From germline, CDR1 is LNHDA and CDR2 SQIVND (reference sequence). CDR3: CASSIRTGIKQPQHF. CDR3 DNA: TGTGCCAGTAGTATAAGGACAGGGATAAAACAGCCCCAGCATTTT.

In its sample, this clone was seen many times. The chain recombines TRBV19 with TRBJ2-3, with D maybe TRBD2 (5 bases). V shed 5 bases and J shed 0 bases, with 18 bases lying between them. CDR3 length: 17 amino acids. Germline V gives CDR1 LNHDA, CDR2 SQIVND (reference sequence). The CDR3, as DNA: TGTGCCAGTAGTCCCTCCCGACTATGGCCTAGCACAGATACGCAGTATTTT. This codes for CASSPSRLWPSTDTQYF.

This clone was seen at least ten times. The CDR3 spells CSVLHPTGGISYEQYF. The CDR3 DNA reads TGCAGCGTTCTCCATCCGACAGGGGGGATCTCCTACGAGCAGTACTTC. V is TRBV29-1 and J is TRBJ2-7; 9 bases align to TRBD1. Germline assignment: CDR1 SQVTM and CDR2 ANQGSEA. The CDR3 totals 16 residues. V lost 5 bases, J lost 0 bases, and 11 bases stayed unmatched.

This clone was counted many times. The rearrangement joins TRBV4-1 to TRBJ1-1; 7 bases fit TRBD1. The V segment lost 1 base and the J segment 0 bases; nucleotides outside the gene matches: 5. This CDR3 contains 16 residues. Germline assignment: CDR1 MGHRA and CDR2 YSYEKL. Here the CDR3 DNA reads TGCGCCAGCAGCCAAGCACCCGGGACAGTGAACACTGAAGCTTTCTTT. Its translation is CASSQAPGTVNTEAFF.

At least ten counts were recorded for this clone. V usage is TRBV28 and J usage is TRBJ2-7, with D perhaps matching TRBD2 (7 bases). The CDR3 runs 15 residues. Deletions cut 7 bases from V and 2 bases from J, with 18 bases between. In germline, CDR1 is MDHEN, CDR2 SYDVKM. The CDR3 DNA follows: TGTGCCAGCAAAGGGGGGGATACTAGAACCTACGAGCAGTACTTC. It codes for CASKGGDTRTYEQYF.

This clone was seen repeatedly, ten times or more. The V and J genes are TRBV7-2 and TRBJ1-2, with a possible D match to TRBD1 (6 bases). CDR1 and CDR2 from the germline V gene are SGHTA and FQGNSA. V was shortened by 2 bases and J by 0 bases, with 16 bases between the two germline ends. The CDR3 is made up of 17 amino acids. The CDR3 DNA reads TGTGCCAGCAGCTTAATATCATGGGGGCGAGCTAACTATGGCTACACCTTC. Protein product: CASSLISWGRANYGYTF.

This clone has only a few counts. One junction end does not reproduce the germline sequence, and a read error may be involved. This chain uses TRBV7-9 with TRBJ2-7, with TRBD2 identical over 8 bases. The V gene's germline CDR1 is SEHNR and CDR2 FQNEAQ (reference sequence). This CDR3 has 14 amino acids. The CDR3 DNA follows: TGTGCCAGCAACTTACCCGGACTAGCAGCCGAGCAGTACTTC. It yields the protein CASNLPGLAAEQYF.

This clone has at least ten counts. V usage is TRBV10-3 and J usage is TRBJ2-5; TRBD2 might be the D (6 bases). V gave up 5 bases and J gave up 5 bases, with 18 bases separating them. This CDR3 contains 15 residues. Per the germline V gene, CDR1 is ENHRY and CDR2 is SYGVKD. The CDR3 sequence: CAISTTRGSGETQYF. The CDR3 coding sequence is TGTGCCATCAGTACTACTCGGGGGAGCGGGGAGACCCAGTACTTC.

This clone was detected ten times or more. V gene TRBV6-5 combines with J gene TRBJ1-1; tentative D call: TRBD1 (6 bases). CDR1 is MNHEY, CDR2 SVGAGI, per germline. This CDR3 region has 13 residues. The V end lost 6 bases, the J end lost 2 bases, and 10 bases lay between the germline ends. Here the CDR3 reads CASRRGHNTEAFF. Written as DNA, the CDR3 is TGTGCCAGCAGGCGGGGGCATAACACTGAAGCTTTCTTT.

This clone has a count of ten or more. This chain links TRBV5-5 with TRBJ1-1; possibly TRBD1 for D (6 bases). The length of the CDR3 is 15 residues. V lost 0 bases, J lost 1 base, and 10 bases lay in between. Germline-derived CDR1 and CDR2 are SGHKS and YYEKEE (reference sequence). The CDR3 DNA is TGTGCCAGCAGCTTGGGCGGACAGTCGAACACTGAAGCTTTCTTT. Protein sequence: CASSLGGQSNTEAFF.